Below, one TCR beta chain is given with its context. Trimming took off 0 bases at V and 2 bases at J, with 18 bases between the two ends. The CDR3 runs to 18 residues. The sample belongs to a study of cytomegalovirus exposure and HLA in healthy donors. Both 60 Vbeta primers and 13 Jbeta primers went into the PCR. Measured with immunoSEQ multiplex PCR; TCRdb has only the in-frame clones, and not every one. This sample has roughly 190,000 clones, with 70% to 75% found just once. V and J are TRBV5-7 and TRBJ2-1; possibly TRBD1 for D (6 bases). TRBV5-7 is known as an ORF, though its function is uncertain. Sequenced input: PBMCs. This TCR came from a man younger than 40 in good health and CMV-seropositive. The CDR3 bases are TGTGCCAGCAGCTTGGTTGAAGGGGGTCGTGAAGCCTACAATGAGCAGTTCTTC. Encoded protein: CASSLVEGGREAYNEQFF.